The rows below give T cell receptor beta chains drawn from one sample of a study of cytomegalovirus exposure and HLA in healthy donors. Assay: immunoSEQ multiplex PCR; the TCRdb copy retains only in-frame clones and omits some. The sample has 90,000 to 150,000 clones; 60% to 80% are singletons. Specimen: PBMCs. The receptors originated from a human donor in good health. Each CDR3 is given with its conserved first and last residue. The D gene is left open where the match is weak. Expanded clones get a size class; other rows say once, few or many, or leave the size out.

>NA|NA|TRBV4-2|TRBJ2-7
CASSQEQSAGNYYEQYF
TGTGCCAGCAGCCAAGAACAATCAGCGGGCAATTACTACGAGCAGTACTTC
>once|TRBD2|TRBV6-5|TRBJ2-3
CASSYRSGRGTDTQYF
TGTGCCAGCAGTTACCGAAGCGGGAGGGGCACAGATACGCAGTATTTT
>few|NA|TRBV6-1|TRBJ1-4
CASSEALRAGRGKLFF
TGTGCCAGCAGTGAAGCACTAAGGGCAGGGAGGGGAAAACTGTTTTTT
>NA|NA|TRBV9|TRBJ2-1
CASSVSSSSYNEQFF
TGTGCCAGCAGCGTGAGCTCAAGCTCCTACAATGAGCAGTTCTTC
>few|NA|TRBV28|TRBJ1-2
CASSLRGNYGYTF
TGTGCCAGCAGTTTACGGGGTAACTATGGCTACACCTTC
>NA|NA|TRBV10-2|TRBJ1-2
CASSDPTGYGYTF
TGCGCCAGCAGTGACCCAACAGGCTATGGCTACACCTTC
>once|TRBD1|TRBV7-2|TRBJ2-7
CASSLAPGTGGVEQYF
TGTGCCAGCAGCTTAGCCCCCGGGACAGGGGGTGTAGAGCAGTACTTC
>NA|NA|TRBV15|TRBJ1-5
CATGRGGVESNQPQHF
TGTGCCACCGGACGGGGGGGAGTAGAGAGCAATCAGCCCCAGCATTTT
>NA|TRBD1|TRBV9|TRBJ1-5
CASSAGQGDQPQHF
TGTGCCAGCAGCGCGGGACAGGGGGATCAGCCCCAGCATTTT
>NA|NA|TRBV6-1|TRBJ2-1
CASSELGRGIEQFF
TGTGCCAGCAGTGAACTCGGGAGAGGTATTGAGCAGTTCTTC
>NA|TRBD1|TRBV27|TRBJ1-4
CASSPGQALNEKLFF
TGTGCCAGCAGCCCCGGACAGGCCCTTAATGAAAAACTGTTTTTT
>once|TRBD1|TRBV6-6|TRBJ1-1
CASSDRGLNTEAFF
TGTGCCAGCAGTGACAGGGGGCTGAACACTGAAGCTTTCTTT
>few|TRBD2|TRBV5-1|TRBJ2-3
CASSLVGLGLRTDTQYF
TGCGCCAGCAGCTTGGTGGGACTAGGGCTTCGCACAGATACGCAGTATTTT
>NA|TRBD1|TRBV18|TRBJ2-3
CASSYTGGYTDTQYF
TGTGCCAGCTCGTATACAGGGGGGTACACAGATACGCAGTATTTT
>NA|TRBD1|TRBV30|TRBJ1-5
CAWKGDRDQPQHF
TGTGCCTGGAAAGGGGACAGGGACCAGCCCCAGCATTTT
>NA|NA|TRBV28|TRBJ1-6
CASSLWQGRRSPLHF
TGTGCCAGCAGTTTATGGCAGGGGCGGCGTTCACCCCTCCACTTT
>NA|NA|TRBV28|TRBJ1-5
CASRTGSRNQPQHF
TGTGCCAGCAGAACCGGGAGTAGAAATCAGCCCCAGCATTTT
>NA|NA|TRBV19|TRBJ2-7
CASSMWQGREQYF
TGTGCCAGTAGTATGTGGCAGGGTCGCGAGCAGTACTTC
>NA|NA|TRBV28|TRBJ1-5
CASSPAVGPQHF
TGTGCCAGCAGTCCCGCGGTAGGGCCCCAGCATTTT
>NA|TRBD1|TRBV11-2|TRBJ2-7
CASSKNDRVSYRSYEQYF
TGTGCCAGCAGCAAAAACGACAGGGTTTCATATCGGAGCTACGAGCAGTACTTC
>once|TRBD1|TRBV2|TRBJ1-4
CASSEAVRQGDEKLFF
TGTGCCAGCAGTGAAGCCGTCCGACAGGGGGATGAAAAACTGTTTTTT
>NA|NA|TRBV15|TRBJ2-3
CATRRRQAYTDTQYF
TGTGCCACCAGGAGGCGACAGGCATACACAGATACGCAGTATTTT
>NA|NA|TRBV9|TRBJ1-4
CASSVVGGFGEKLFF
TGTGCCAGCAGCGTAGTAGGAGGGTTCGGTGAAAAACTGTTTTTT
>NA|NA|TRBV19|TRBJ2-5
CAGHSGQETQYF
TGTGCCGGTCATAGCGGCCAAGAGACCCAGTACTTC
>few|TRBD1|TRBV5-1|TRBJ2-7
CASSLFRGLEAEQYF
TGCGCCAGCAGCCTTTTCAGGGGGCTCGAAGCCGAGCAGTACTTC
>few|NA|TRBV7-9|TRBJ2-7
CASSSWAGRPLVSYEQYF
TGTGCCAGCAGCTCATGGGCGGGAAGGCCTTTGGTATCCTACGAGCAGTACTTC
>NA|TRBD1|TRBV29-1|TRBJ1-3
CSAKLPDRGVSGNTIYF
TGCAGCGCCAAACTTCCGGACAGGGGGGTTTCTGGAAACACCATATATTTT
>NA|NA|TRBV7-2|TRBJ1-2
CASSLDSYYGYTF
TGTGCCAGCAGCTTAGACAGCTACTATGGCTACACCTTC
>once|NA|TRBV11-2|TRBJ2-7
CASRSMRDEQYF
TGTGCCAGCCGCAGCATGCGGGACGAGCAGTACTTC
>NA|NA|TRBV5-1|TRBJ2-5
CASNHGTSGETQYF
TGCGCCAGCAACCATGGGACTTCTGGGGAGACCCAGTACTTC
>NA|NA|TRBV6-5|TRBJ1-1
CASSRTGLTNTEAFF
TGTGCCAGCAGTCGAACAGGGCTTACAAACACTGAAGCTTTCTTT
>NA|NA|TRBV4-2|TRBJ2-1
CASSLGSPYNEQFF
TGTGCCAGCAGCCTCGGGTCCCCCTACAATGAGCAGTTCTTC
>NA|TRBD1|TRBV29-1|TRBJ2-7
CSVDLGQAYEQYF
TGCAGCGTAGACCTTGGACAGGCATACGAGCAGTACTTC
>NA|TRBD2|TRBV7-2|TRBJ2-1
CASSLAHGGNEQFF
TGTGCCAGCAGCTTAGCGCACGGGGGGAATGAGCAGTTCTTC
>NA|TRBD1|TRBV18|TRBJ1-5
CASSPKDRGQPQHF
TGTGCCAGCTCACCAAAAGACAGGGGTCAGCCCCAGCATTTT
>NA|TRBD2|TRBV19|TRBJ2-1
CASSMGLFNEQFF
TGTGCCAGTAGTATGGGACTATTCAATGAGCAGTTCTTC